This passage covers 29 T cell receptor beta chains from one sample sequenced in a study of cytomegalovirus exposure and HLA in healthy donors (dated by TCRdb to the late 2010s). The receptor library was made with the immunoSEQ multiplex PCR assay. The multiplex PCR relied on a mix of 60 forward primers for TCR Vbeta segments and 13 reverse primers for TCR Jbeta segments. TCRdb holds this immuneACCESS table with in-frame rearrangements only. Some clones are missing; in checked studies, unresolved V genes explain under half, and the rest has no known cause. The sample profile shows roughly 61,000 clones; approximately 88% of them were found once. Jointly, the top ten make up around 1.5% of the sample. The sequenced sample consisted of PBMCs. All receptors come from a man in his thirties or forties in good health and CMV-seropositive.

V gene TRBV11-2 combines with J gene TRBJ2-3; 9 nucleotides line up with TRBD1. The junction had 7 bases not matched to a gene; V was cut back by 4 bases and J by 2 bases. This CDR3 comprises 16 residues. Looked up from germline, CDR1 is SGHAT and CDR2 is FQNNGV. CDR3 in amino acids: CASSYPTGGYTDTQYF. CDR3 DNA sequence: TGTGCCAGCAGCTACCCGACAGGGGGATACACAGATACGCAGTATTTT.

The chain combines TRBV30 with TRBJ1-5; D is unresolved. Germline V CDR1 and CDR2: GTSNPN, SVGIG (reference sequence). The CDR3 sequence is 14 residues long. Between the trimmed V and J ends, which lost 0 bases and 1 base, there was a span of 7 bases. In DNA form, the CDR3 reads TGTGCCTGGAGTGTGATCCGGAGCAATCAGCCCCAGCATTTT. Translation gives CAWSVIRSNQPQHF.

Concerning this clone: Other DNA sequences within the sample encode an identical CDR3. V and J are TRBV4-3 and TRBJ2-7, with D perhaps TRBD2 (5 bases). The CDR3 spans 15 residues. V shed 1 base and J shed 3 bases, with 13 bases lying between them. Germline V gene data show CDR1 as LGHNA and CDR2 as YSLEER. CDR3 nucleotides: TGCGCCAGCAGCCAAGGGCATAGGGAGAACTACGAGCAGTACTTC. Encoded protein: CASSQGHRENYEQYF.

The V and J genes are TRBV6-5 and TRBJ1-1; the match to TRBD1 covers 7 bases. V lost 2 bases, J lost 4 bases, and 4 bases stayed unmatched. Germline lookup yields CDR1 MNHEY and CDR2 SVGAGI. The CDR3 is 14 amino acids. CDR3 sequence (DNA): TGTGCCAGCAGTTACGACGACAGGGTCACTGAAGCTTTCTTT. This sequence encodes CASSYDDRVTEAFF.

The rearrangement joins TRBV30 to TRBJ1-5, with unresolved D. There are 14 residues in the CDR3. Per germline, CDR1 GTSNPN and CDR2 SVGIG (reference sequence). The germline V and J ends were trimmed by 0 bases and 3 bases, with 9 bases remaining between them. The chain's CDR3 is CAWSVGGLNQPQHF. The CDR3 nucleotides are TGTGCCTGGAGTGTAGGCGGTCTCAATCAGCCCCAGCATTTT.

The J gene is TRBJ1-1, the V gene TRBV2, with 7 bases fitting TRBD1. V dropped 3 bases and J dropped 0; count of bases not matched to a gene: 1. Germline values: CDR1 SNHLY, CDR2 FYNNEI. The CDR3 is 14 amino acids. This CDR3 is CASSDDRVNTEAFF. DNA for the CDR3: TGTGCCAGCAGTGACGACAGGGTGAACACTGAAGCTTTCTTT.

The chain joins TRBV27 to TRBJ2-1; 9 nucleotides match TRBD2. Germline V gene sequence: CDR1 MNHEY, CDR2 SMNVEV (reference sequence). This CDR3 region has 16 residues. J lost 8 bases, V lost 5 bases, and 13 bases had no gene match. CDR3 loop: CASSPLGAGGWDEQFF. The CDR3 DNA reads as TGTGCCAGCAGTCCCCTGGGAGCGGGAGGTTGGGATGAGCAGTTCTTC.

This clone was observed a single time. The J gene is TRBJ1-1, the V gene TRBV29-1, with 8 bases fitting TRBD1. V was pared by 3 bases and J by 5 bases, with 14 bases of the junction left unmatched. Germline lookup yields CDR1 SQVTM and CDR2 ANQGSEA. This CDR3 comprises 16 residues. The CDR3 region is CSVEGGAGGAWTEAFF. The CDR3 bases are TGCAGCGTTGAGGGCGGGGCAGGGGGCGCGTGGACTGAAGCTTTCTTT.

This chain uses TRBV30 with TRBJ1-1, with 8 bases that match TRBD1. This CDR3 region has 13 residues. The V gene's germline CDR1 is GTSNPN and CDR2 SVGIG (reference sequence). V trimming: 4 bases; J trimming: 7 bases; junction bases outside the gene matches: 8. DNA of the CDR3: TGTGCCTGGAACTACCAGACAGGGGTTGAAGCTTTCTTT. This sequence encodes CAWNYQTGVEAFF.

The V gene is TRBV10-3, the J gene TRBJ1-1, with 7 bases aligning to TRBD1. The ends lost 5 bases at V and 3 bases at J; junction bases unmatched: 6. The CDR3 runs to 14 residues. CDR1 and CDR2 from the germline V gene are ENHRY and SYGVKD. This CDR3 reads CAISMTGLDTEAFF. In nucleotides, the CDR3 is TGTGCCATCAGTATGACAGGGTTGGACACTGAAGCTTTCTTT.

The V and J genes are TRBV6-5 and TRBJ2-1, with TRBD2 as a possible D gene (5 bases). Germline values: CDR1 MNHEY, CDR2 SVGAGI. Trimming stripped 7 bases from V and 7 bases from J, with 8 bases between. The CDR3 extends over 11 amino acids. The CDR3 coding sequence is TGTGCCAGCAATAGGAGGAATGAGCAGTTCTTC. It specifies CASNRRNEQFF.

The V gene is TRBV11-3, the J gene TRBJ2-1, with 7 bases matching TRBD1. Trimming took 0 bases from V and 4 from J; bases not matched to a gene: 3. This CDR3 has 15 residues. Germline CDR1 and CDR2: SGHNT and YENEEA. CDR3 region: CASSLEGTDYNEQFF. The CDR3 DNA sequence: TGTGCCAGCAGCTTAGAAGGGACAGATTACAATGAGCAGTTCTTC. The full variable domain, its missing parts supplied by reference TRBV11-3 and TRBJ2-1, is EAGVVQSPRYKIIEKKQPVAFWCNPISGHNTLYWYLQNLGQGPELLIRYENEEAVDDSQLPKDRFSAERLKGVDSTLKIQPAELGDSAVYLCASSLEGTDYNEQFFGPGTRLTVL.

The chain carries TRBV27 and TRBJ2-7; weak D call: TRBD2 (5 bases). Germline CDR1 MNHEY, CDR2 SMNVEV (reference sequence). V was clipped by 8 bases and J by 7 bases, with 15 bases between them. The CDR3 length is 12 residues. CDR3 sequence (DNA): TGTGCCAGCTTTGGAGCGGCTCGGGAGCAGTACTTC. It is translated as CASFGAAREQYF.

V is TRBV9 and J is TRBJ1-1, with TRBD1 matching 11 bases. Looked up from germline, CDR1 is SGDLS and CDR2 is YYNGEE. V was pared by 3 bases and J by 4 bases, with 8 bases of the junction left unmatched. CDR3 length: 16 residues. CDR3 DNA sequence: TGTGCCAGCAGCGCCGGGACAGGGGGTTTTGGCACTGAAGCTTTCTTT. It codes for CASSAGTGGFGTEAFF.

This rearrangement joins TRBV5-1 to TRBJ2-7, with 7 bases matching TRBD1. The CDR3 length is 16 residues. CDR1 is SGHRS and CDR2 is YFSETQ in the germline V gene. After removal of 0 bases from V and 0 bases from J, the junction contained 6 bases not matched to a gene. The CDR3 nucleotides are TGCGCCAGCAGCTTGGCAAGACAGGGTAGCTCCTACGAGCAGTACTTC. Translated, it gives CASSLARQGSSYEQYF.

The V gene is TRBV15, the J gene TRBJ2-7, with a weak D call TRBD2 (6 bases). The CDR3 has 15 residues. V lost 3 bases and J 2 bases, leaving 14 bases between the germline ends. Germline V CDR1 and CDR2: LNHNV, YYDKDF (reference sequence). CDR3 DNA sequence: TGTGCCACCAGCAGGGGAGGACCCGAGGCCTACGAGCAGTACTTC. Protein product: CATSRGGPEAYEQYF.

The V gene is TRBV19, the J gene TRBJ1-5, with TRBD1 identical over 8 bases. CDR1 and CDR2 (germline): LNHDA, SQIVND (reference sequence). The CDR3 sequence is 14 residues long. J gave up 7 bases and V 6 bases, and 8 bases lay outside the gene matches. This CDR3 is CASSLTGVVQPQHF. Here the CDR3 DNA reads TGTGCCAGTAGCCTGACAGGGGTGGTCCAGCCCCAGCATTTT.

The chain carries TRBV11-2 and TRBJ2-4; possible D gene TRBD2, 5 bases. With 7 bases removed from V and 0 bases from J, the gap between germline ends came to 13 bases. Germline lookup yields CDR1 SGHAT and CDR2 FQNNGV. There are 15 residues in the CDR3. The CDR3 spells CASTFSGLAKNIQYF. The CDR3, as DNA: TGTGCCAGCACCTTCAGCGGTTTAGCCAAAAACATTCAGTACTTC.

This clone was seen a single time. V and J are TRBV9 and TRBJ2-2, with 9 bases identical to TRBD1. The CDR3 is 15 amino acids. Germline lookup yields CDR1 SGDLS and CDR2 YYNGEE. V was pared by 3 bases and J by 3 bases, with 3 bases of the junction left unmatched. The CDR3 protein is CASSAGTGYTGELFF. The CDR3 nucleotides read TGTGCCAGCAGCGCCGGGACAGGGTACACCGGGGAGCTGTTTTTT.

This chain links TRBV10-3 with TRBJ1-5; D ambiguous. This CDR3 region has 15 residues. Germline V gives CDR1 ENHRY, CDR2 SYGVKD. V was shortened by 4 bases and J by 5 bases, with 15 bases between the two germline ends. CDR3 sequence reads: CAISGEAGSDQPQHF. The DNA for the CDR3 is TGTGCCATCAGTGGGGAAGCGGGGTCGGATCAGCCCCAGCATTTT.

In the case of this clone: One end of the junction fails to match germline, which may point to a read error. This sample includes further DNA sequences coding for the same CDR3. The chain carries TRBV27 and TRBJ1-3, with D perhaps matching TRBD1 (5 bases). The CDR3 length is 15 residues. The germline V gene has CDR1 MNHEY and CDR2 SMNVEV (reference sequence). In DNA form, the CDR3 reads TGTGCCAGCAGTTCCGGGGGAAGCTCTGGGAACACCATATATTTT. Translation gives CASSSGGSSGNTIYF.

V and J are TRBV28 and TRBJ1-6, with D unresolved. Trimming pared 6 bases from V and 5 bases from J, leaving 8 bases between. CDR1 and CDR2 from the germline V gene are MDHEN and SYDVKM. This CDR3 contains 13 residues. The CDR3 here is CASRRVHNSPLHF. Written as DNA, the CDR3 is TGTGCCAGCAGACGGGTTCATAATTCACCCCTCCACTTT.

The rearrangement joins TRBV6-5 to TRBJ1-1; maybe TRBD1 (6 bases). Trimming stripped 7 bases from V and 3 bases from J, with 15 bases between. Germline-derived CDR1 and CDR2 are MNHEY and SVGAGI. The CDR3 spans 14 residues. The CDR3 here is CASTIQGRDTEAFF. CDR3 nucleotide sequence: TGTGCCAGCACCATTCAGGGGCGGGACACTGAAGCTTTCTTT.

This chain links TRBV7-9 with TRBJ2-5; no clear D. Germline V gene data show CDR1 as SEHNR and CDR2 as FQNEAQ (reference sequence). Trimming took off 2 bases at V and 7 bases at J, with 8 bases between the two ends. This CDR3 is built from 12 residues. The CDR3 coding sequence is TGTGCCAGCAGCTTAAGCTCCGGGACCCAGTACTTC. Protein product: CASSLSSGTQYF.

This clone was counted once. The chain has TRBV28 and TRBJ1-1, with D tentatively TRBD1 (5 bases). Germline CDR1 and CDR2: MDHEN and SYDVKM. The CDR3 extends over 15 amino acids. The ends were cut back, 3 bases at V and 0 bases at J, with 11 bases in the middle. The CDR3 sequence is CASSLGGTMNTEAFF. Here the CDR3 DNA reads TGTGCCAGCAGTTTGGGGGGGACCATGAACACTGAAGCTTTCTTT.

The rearrangement joins TRBV6-5 to TRBJ2-7; D is possibly TRBD2 (5 bases). CDR1 is MNHEY and CDR2 is SVGAGI in the germline V gene. Trimming cost V 5 bases and J 5 bases, with 16 bases left between them. The CDR3 has 14 residues. CDR3 coding DNA: TGTGCCAGCAGTGCTATTAGATCTAGCAACGAGCAGTACTTC. It is translated as CASSAIRSSNEQYF.

This clone was seen just once. The DNA for the CDR3 is TGTGCCAGCTCAACCGGGACAGGGGTAGGCTCCTACGAGCAGTACTTC. Its translation is CASSTGTGVGSYEQYF. The rearrangement links TRBV18 to TRBJ2-5; the match to TRBD1 covers 10 bases. The J call may not be correct, given that the DNA end is closer to TRBJ2-7. The CDR3 is 16 residues long. Per germline, CDR1 KGHSH and CDR2 LQKENI.

In nucleotides, the CDR3 is TGTGCCAGCAGTCCCCGCAGGGGGCAAGAGACCCAGTACTTC. It specifies CASSPRRGQETQYF. This chain links TRBV6-1 with TRBJ2-5; 7 bases are shared with TRBD1. Trimming removed 5 bases from V and 2 bases from J; junction bases left unmatched: 5. This CDR3 is built from 14 residues. CDR1 and CDR2 from the germline V gene are MNHNS and SASEGT.

This clone was seen once. The chain employs TRBV28 and TRBJ2-3, with 10 positions matching TRBD2. CDR3 size: 17 residues. Germline V gives CDR1 MDHEN, CDR2 SYDVKM. The V and J ends lost 2 bases and 2 bases, in that order; junction bases with no gene match: 7. The CDR3 DNA is TGTGCCAGCAGTTTAGGCGGGCTAGCGGGAGCCACAGATACGCAGTATTTT. Protein sequence: CASSLGGLAGATDTQYF.